The 16 T cell receptor beta chains presented below share a single source sample, sequenced in a study of blood T cell repertoires in COVID-19. Sequencing was performed with immunoSEQ multiplex PCR; in TCRdb, only in-frame clones are kept and a portion is missing. The sample consists of some 360,000 clones, roughly 87% of them appearing once. Sequenced input: peripheral blood. The receptors derive from a woman aged 55-69 years with COVID-19, enrolled during active disease.

The chain employs TRBV4-1 and TRBJ1-1; maybe TRBD1 (5 bases). Germline-derived CDR1 and CDR2 are MGHRA and YSYEKL. The CDR3 has 15 residues. V shed 0 bases and J shed 5 bases, with 13 bases lying between them. CDR3 DNA: TGCGCCAGCAGCCAAGATCCGGGGCGGGGGACTGAAGCTTTCTTT. Translation: CASSQDPGRGTEAFF.

This clone has only one observation. The V and J genes are TRBV2 and TRBJ1-1, with D perhaps matching TRBD1 (5 bases). From germline, CDR1 is SNHLY and CDR2 FYNNEI. The CDR3 sequence is 15 residues long. Trimming removed 2 bases at V and 1 base at J, with 11 bases between. The CDR3 DNA reads TGTGCCAGCAGTGAACCTAGGGGTCGGAACACTGAAGCTTTCTTT. Translated, it gives CASSEPRGRNTEAFF.

The rearrangement links TRBV6-1 to TRBJ1-5, with D tentatively TRBD1 (5 bases). The CDR3 covers 18 residues. Trimming cost V 3 bases and J 2 bases, with 20 bases left between them. Germline V gene data show CDR1 as MNHNS and CDR2 as SASEGT. CDR3 residues: CASSDRVKVWLGNQPQHF. For the CDR3, the DNA is TGTGCCAGCAGTGACAGGGTGAAGGTTTGGTTAGGCAATCAGCCCCAGCATTTT.

V usage is TRBV24-1 and J usage is TRBJ1-6; D is unclear. The CDR3 extends over 14 amino acids. V lost 3 bases and J 7 bases, leaving 9 bases between the germline ends. Germline V gives CDR1 KGHDR, CDR2 SFDVKD. This CDR3 reads CATSDPLVNSPLHF. The CDR3 coding sequence is TGTGCCACCAGTGATCCCTTAGTGAATTCACCCCTCCACTTT.

This clone was seen a few times. This sequence joins TRBV5-1 and TRBJ1-3; TRBD1 matches 7 bases. The CDR3 sequence is 16 residues long. The germline CDR1 and CDR2 sequences are SGHRS and YFSETQ. The trim removed 4 bases at V and 1 base at J, leaving 8 bases unmatched. The CDR3 region is CASSRDRVNSGNTIYF. The CDR3 coding sequence is TGCGCCAGCAGCAGAGACAGGGTCAATTCTGGAAACACCATATATTTT. Based on the CDR3 plus reference TRBV5-1 and TRBJ1-3, the full variable domain is KAGVTQTPRYLIKTRGQQVTLSCSPISGHRSVSWYQQTPGQGLQFLFEYFSETQRNKGNFPGRFSGRQFSNSRSEMNVSTLELGDSALYLCASSRDRVNSGNTIYFGEGSWLTVV.

This sequence joins TRBV19 and TRBJ1-1, with D possibly matching TRBD1 (6 bases). This CDR3 contains 15 residues. The germline V and J ends were trimmed by 6 bases and 0 bases, with 14 bases remaining between them. Germline CDR1 reads LNHDA; CDR2 reads SQIVND (reference sequence). The chain's CDR3 is CASRVDRALNTEAFF. CDR3 in DNA: TGTGCCAGTAGGGTGGACAGAGCCTTGAACACTGAAGCTTTCTTT.

The V and J genes are TRBV6-5 and TRBJ2-2; 8 bases line up with TRBD2. CDR1 and CDR2 from the germline V gene are MNHEY and SVGAGI. V gave up 5 bases and J gave up 4 bases; unmatched junction bases: 6. CDR3 size: 15 residues. The CDR3 here is CASSSYGTSTGELFF. The CDR3 nucleotides are TGTGCCAGCAGTAGTTACGGGACTAGCACCGGGGAGCTGTTTTTT.

The rearrangement links TRBV5-1 to TRBJ1-4; TRBD1 aligns across 7 bases. In germline, CDR1 is SGHRS, CDR2 YFSETQ. CDR3 length: 14 residues. The V gene end was trimmed by 5 bases and the J gene end by 5 bases; junction bases not matched to a gene: 6. Written as DNA, the CDR3 is TGCGCCAGCAGTCCAGGGGGTCAGAATGAAAAACTGTTTTTT. Its translation is CASSPGGQNEKLFF. The complete variable domain, with remaining parts taken from reference TRBV5-1 and TRBJ1-4, reads KAGVTQTPRYLIKTRGQQVTLSCSPISGHRSVSWYQQTPGQGLQFLFEYFSETQRNKGNFPGRFSGRQFSNSRSEMNVSTLELGDSALYLCASSPGGQNEKLFFGSGTQLSVL.

This rearrangement joins TRBV29-1 to TRBJ2-7; TRBD1 is a possible D gene (5 bases). CDR3 length equals 14 residues. The V and J ends lost 4 bases and 1 base respectively, with 14 bases between them. Germline V gene lookup returns CDR1 SQVTM and CDR2 ANQGSEA. CDR3 residues: CSVVGVPTSYEQYF. As DNA, the CDR3 is TGCAGCGTTGTAGGGGTCCCAACATCCTACGAGCAGTACTTC.

This clone was observed a single time. The same CDR3 can be traced to other DNA sequences in this sample. This rearrangement joins TRBV28 to TRBJ1-4, with TRBD1 as a possible D gene (5 bases). V was cut by 3 bases and J by 0 bases, with 8 bases left in between. This CDR3 comprises 15 residues. Germline loops: CDR1 MDHEN, CDR2 SYDVKM. Here the CDR3 reads CASSFGGATNEKLFF. The CDR3 nucleotides are TGTGCCAGCAGTTTCGGGGGTGCAACTAATGAAAAACTGTTTTTT.

The V gene is TRBV13, the J gene TRBJ1-2; TRBD1 agrees at 7 bases. The CDR3 extends over 13 amino acids. Trimming cost V 5 bases and J 5 bases; bases outside gene matches: 5. Germline CDR1 and CDR2: PRHDT and FYEKMQ (reference sequence). CDR3 residues: CASSPTGNYGYTF. The DNA of the CDR3 is TGTGCCAGCAGCCCGACAGGGAATTATGGCTACACCTTC.

The J gene is TRBJ2-5, the V gene TRBV5-1; TRBD1 might be the D (6 bases). CDR1 is SGHRS and CDR2 is YFSETQ in the germline V gene. The CDR3 sequence is 14 residues long. Trimming shortened V by 4 bases and J by 1 base, and 11 bases separated the two germline ends. CDR3 nucleotide sequence: TGCGCCAGCAGCCCCGGGACACCCCAAGAGACCCAGTACTTC. Residues: CASSPGTPQETQYF.

The chain recombines TRBV18 with TRBJ1-3, with 9 positions matching TRBD1. V gave up 3 bases and J gave up 0 bases; unmatched junction bases: 15. Per the germline V gene, CDR1 is KGHSH and CDR2 is LQKENI. The CDR3 sequence is 20 residues long. DNA for the CDR3: TGTGCCAGCTCACCTCTGGGACAGGGTACGAGGGGAGACTCTGGAAACACCATATATTTT. It yields the protein CASSPLGQGTRGDSGNTIYF.

V gene TRBV7-8 combines with J gene TRBJ1-5, with D tentatively TRBD1 (6 bases). The CDR3 covers 15 residues. The V gene's germline CDR1 is SGHVS and CDR2 FQNEAQ. Trimming cost V 2 bases and J 4 bases, with 12 bases left between them. CDR3 nucleotides: TGTGCCAGCAGCTTACAGACAGGTTTAAATCAGCCCCAGCATTTT. It codes for CASSLQTGLNQPQHF. Filled out from reference TRBV7-8 and TRBJ1-5, the complete variable domain reads GAGVSQSPRYKVAKRGQDVALRCDPISGHVSLFWYQQALGQGPEFLTYFQNEAQLDKSGLPSDRFFAERPEGSVSTLKIQRTQQEDSAVYLCASSLQTGLNQPQHFGDGTRLSIL.

V and J are TRBV5-1 and TRBJ2-7; 8 bases agree with TRBD1. The CDR3 contains 13 residues. With V trimmed by 5 bases and J by 3 bases, 4 bases remained unmatched. The germline CDR1 and CDR2 sequences are SGHRS and YFSETQ. CDR3 region: CASSSTGGYEQYF. In DNA form, the CDR3 reads TGCGCCAGCAGTTCAACAGGGGGCTACGAGCAGTACTTC.

This rearrangement joins TRBV18 to TRBJ1-6, with D possibly matching TRBD1 (5 bases). This CDR3 has 16 amino acids. The germline V and J ends were trimmed by 1 base and 5 bases, with 12 bases remaining between them. The germline V gene encodes CDR1 KGHSH and CDR2 LQKENI. CDR3 sequence: CASSPQSGTDNSPLHF. CDR3 coding DNA: TGTGCCAGCTCACCACAGTCCGGGACTGATAATTCACCCCTCCACTTT.